This T cell receptor beta chain was sequenced during a study of T-cell reconstitution after alpha-beta-depleted transplantation in children. Overall study results and limits: At the one-year point after transplant, T-cell counts and TCRbeta diversity were found to come mostly from T cells that had been newly produced. Diversity of TCRbeta at day 60 was high in some patients, arising from surviving recipient T cells and thymic progenitors. Expanded graft clones numbering several hundred reportedly gave rise to alpha-beta T cells about two months after transplant.

Unique molecular identifiers were incorporated during preparation of the TCRbeta library. TCRdb analysed the PCR reads with MiXCR anew, one entry per CDR3 protein. Altogether 250,000 to 300,000 distinct CDR3 sequences are present, over 7% being singletons, with the ten largest covering 9.1%. This clonotype has more than one count but fewer than ten. Antigen unknown. The CDR3 sequence is 15 residues long. V shed 2 bases and J shed 5 bases, with 18 bases lying between them. CDR1 is GTSNPN and CDR2 is SVGIG in the germline V gene (reference sequence). The sequence was obtained from a female patient younger than 10 who had a stem cell transplant for Fanconi anemia, so the T cells may come from the graft donor. Here the sequenced sample was peripheral blood, taken 360 days after TCRalphabeta/CD19-depleted stem cell transplant. The chain is built from TRBV30 and TRBJ1-2, with D hard to call. The CDR3 DNA sequence: TGTGCCTGGAGTCCAGACGCCCGGCCCGAGTATGGCTACACCTTC. Protein: CAWSPDARPEYGYTF.